This T cell receptor (beta chain) was sequenced during a study of Tregs in tolerant kidney transplant recipients. Overall study: Mixed chimerism was transient after nonmyeloablative marrow transplants from related graft donors.

CD4+CD25+CD127- Tregs, CD4+CD25- non-Tregs, CD4 and CD8 cells were sorted. Study results and caveats: Tregs expanded with activated donor B cells seemed most donor-specific. Nucleotide sequences could not be compared across some patients' samples due to primer changes.

The data were produced by immunoSEQ multiplex PCR, yet TCRdb's version contains in-frame clones alone and is incomplete. The sample has roughly 48,000 clones. A remark on this clone: What it binds is not known.

The sample here was CD4+ T cells from blood, taken before the transplant. The clonotype was recovered from a human donor who received a combined kidney and bone marrow transplant.

This CDR3 reads CASSPKDTNYGYTF. The covered CDR3 bases are TGTGCCAGCTCACCGAAGGACACGAACTATGGC. The rearrangement joins TRBV18 to TRBJ1-2; the D gene is possibly TRBD1 (5 bases). Read coverage stops 3 residues before the CDR3 terminus; the germline J gene supplies the remainder. The germline gives CDR1 KGHSH, CDR2 LQKENI. The length of the CDR3 is 14 residues. Trimming stripped 3 bases from V and 2 bases from J, with 10 bases between.